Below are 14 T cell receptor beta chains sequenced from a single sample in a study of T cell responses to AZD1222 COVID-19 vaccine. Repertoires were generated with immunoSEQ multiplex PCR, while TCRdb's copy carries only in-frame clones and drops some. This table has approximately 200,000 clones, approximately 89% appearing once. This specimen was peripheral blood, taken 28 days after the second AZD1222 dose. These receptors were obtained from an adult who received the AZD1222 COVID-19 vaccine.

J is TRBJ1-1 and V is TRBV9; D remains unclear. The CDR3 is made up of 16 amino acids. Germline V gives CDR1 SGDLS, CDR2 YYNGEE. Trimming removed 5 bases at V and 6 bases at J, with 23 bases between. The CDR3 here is CASSPTPDPASAEAFF. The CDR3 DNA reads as TGTGCCAGCAGTCCAACCCCTGACCCAGCTTCGGCTGAAGCTTTCTTT.

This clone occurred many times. CDR3 DNA sequence: TGTGCCAGCAGCCAAGGCCTTATCTACGAGCAGTACTTC. It translates to CASSQGLIYEQYF. V is TRBV3-1 (or the pseudogene TRBV3-2) and J is TRBJ2-7; the D is unclear. Trimming removed 1 base from V and 3 bases from J, with 7 bases in between. Germline lookup yields CDR1 LGHDT and CDR2 YNNKEL (reference sequence). The CDR3 is made up of 13 amino acids.

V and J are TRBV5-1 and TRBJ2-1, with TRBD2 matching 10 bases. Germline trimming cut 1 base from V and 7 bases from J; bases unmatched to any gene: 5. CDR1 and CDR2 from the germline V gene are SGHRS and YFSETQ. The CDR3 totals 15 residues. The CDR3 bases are TGCGCCAGCAGCTTGAGCGGGAGGGCCGGGAATGAGCAGTTCTTC. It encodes CASSLSGRAGNEQFF.

The CDR3 here is CASSRRGVAGGGEQFF. CDR3 coding DNA: TGTGCCAGCAGCCGTCGAGGGGTAGCGGGAGGAGGTGAGCAGTTCTTC. This chain connects TRBV7-2 to TRBJ2-1, with TRBD2 matching 10 bases. CDR1 is SGHTA and CDR2 is FQGNSA in the germline V gene. There are 16 residues in the CDR3. Trimming at V came to 5 bases and at J to 9 bases, leaving 13 bases not matched to a gene. The whole variable domain, remainder taken from reference TRBV7-2 and TRBJ2-1, is GAGVSQSPSNKVTEKGKDVELRCDPISGHTALYWYRQSLGQGLEFLIYFQGNSAPDKSGLPSDRFSAERTGGSVSTLTIQRTQQEDSAVYLCASSRRGVAGGGEQFFGPGTRLTVL.

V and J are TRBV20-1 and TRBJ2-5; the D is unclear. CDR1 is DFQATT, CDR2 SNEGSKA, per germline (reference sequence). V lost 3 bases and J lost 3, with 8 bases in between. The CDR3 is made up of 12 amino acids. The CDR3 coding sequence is TGCAGTGCTAGTTTGGGAAAAGAGACCCAGTACTTC. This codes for CSASLGKETQYF.

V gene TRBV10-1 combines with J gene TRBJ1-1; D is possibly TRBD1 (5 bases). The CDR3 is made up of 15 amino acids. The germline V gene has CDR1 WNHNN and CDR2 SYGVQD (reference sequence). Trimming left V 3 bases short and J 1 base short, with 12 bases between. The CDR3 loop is CASSDQGLGNTEAFF. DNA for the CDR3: TGCGCCAGCAGTGATCAGGGTCTGGGGAACACTGAAGCTTTCTTT.

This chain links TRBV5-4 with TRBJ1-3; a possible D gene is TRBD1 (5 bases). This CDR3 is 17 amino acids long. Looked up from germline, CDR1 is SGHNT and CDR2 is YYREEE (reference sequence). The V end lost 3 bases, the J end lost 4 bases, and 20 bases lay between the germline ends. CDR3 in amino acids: CASSYRGGRLQGNTIYF. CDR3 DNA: TGTGCCAGCAGCTACCGGGGGGGACGGTTGCAGGGAAACACCATATATTTT.

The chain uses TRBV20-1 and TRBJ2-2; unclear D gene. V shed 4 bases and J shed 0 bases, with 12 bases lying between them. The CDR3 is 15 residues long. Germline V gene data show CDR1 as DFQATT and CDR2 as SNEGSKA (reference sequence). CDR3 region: CSATETTANTGELFF. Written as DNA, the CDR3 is TGCAGTGCTACTGAGACCACAGCGAACACCGGGGAGCTGTTTTTT.

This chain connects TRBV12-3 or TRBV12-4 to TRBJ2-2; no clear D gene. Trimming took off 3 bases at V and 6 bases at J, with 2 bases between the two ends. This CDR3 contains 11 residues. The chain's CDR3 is CASSFAGELFF. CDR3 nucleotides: TGTGCCAGCAGTTTTGCCGGGGAGCTGTTTTTT.

The CDR3 spells CASSQGGNSYEQYF. CDR3 nucleotides: TGTGCCAGCAGCCAAGGTGGTAACTCCTACGAGCAGTACTTC. The V gene is TRBV3-1 (or the pseudogene TRBV3-2), the J gene TRBJ2-7; D remains ambiguous. With 1 base removed from V and 0 bases from J, the gap between germline ends came to 7 bases. The CDR3 is 14 amino acids. Germline values: CDR1 LGHDT, CDR2 YNNKEL (reference sequence).

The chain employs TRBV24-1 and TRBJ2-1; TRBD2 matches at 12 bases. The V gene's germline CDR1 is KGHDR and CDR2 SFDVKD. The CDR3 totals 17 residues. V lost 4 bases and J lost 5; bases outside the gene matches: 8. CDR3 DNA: TGTGCCACCAGTGAGGGAGGAGCTAGCGGGAGGGACAATGAGCAGTTCTTC. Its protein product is CATSEGGASGRDNEQFF.

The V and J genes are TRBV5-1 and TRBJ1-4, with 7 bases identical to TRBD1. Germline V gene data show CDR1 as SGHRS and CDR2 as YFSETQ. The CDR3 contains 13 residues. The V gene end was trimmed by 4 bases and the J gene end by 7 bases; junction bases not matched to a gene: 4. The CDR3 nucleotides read TGCGCCAGCAGCGACGGGACAGCTGAAAAACTGTTTTTT. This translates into CASSDGTAEKLFF.

This CDR3 reads CASSTPVASGINEQYF. CDR3 coding DNA: TGTGCCAGCAGTACCCCTGTTGCTAGCGGGATTAACGAGCAGTACTTC. The rearrangement links TRBV28 to TRBJ2-7; TRBD2 agrees at 9 bases. Trimming cost V 5 bases and J 5 bases; bases outside gene matches: 13. This CDR3 has 16 residues. Germline V gene lookup returns CDR1 MDHEN and CDR2 SYDVKM.

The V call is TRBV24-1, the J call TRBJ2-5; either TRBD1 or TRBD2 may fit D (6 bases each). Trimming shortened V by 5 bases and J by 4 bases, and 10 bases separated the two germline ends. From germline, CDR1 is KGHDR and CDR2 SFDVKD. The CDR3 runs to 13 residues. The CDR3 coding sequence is TGTGCCACCAGTGGAGGGGGGTTAGAGACCCAGTACTTC. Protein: CATSGGGLETQYF.